Sequencing of this TCR beta chain was carried out in a study of blood T cell repertoires in COVID-19. The overall study: PBMCs, B-cell-depleted T cells, or T cells provided the cDNA or gDNA that made up the material.

Per the authors' pipeline: Estimated nucleated cell counts came from reference gene primer amplification. Measured with immunoSEQ multiplex PCR; TCRdb has only the in-frame clones, and not every one. Clone size and V and J calls were adopted from that table, with D and trimming inferred from the DNA. The profile shows 12,000 to 15,000 clones, around 75% of them singletons. This CDR3 is 15 amino acids long. Deletions cut 4 bases from V and 2 bases from J, with 13 bases between. CDR1 is SGDLS and CDR2 is YYNGEE in the germline V gene. The rearrangement uses TRBV9 and TRBJ1-3, with D maybe TRBD1 (6 bases). Source material: peripheral blood. The TCR comes from a man aged 55 to 70 with acute or convalescent COVID-19. The CDR3 protein is CASSMTGGTGNTIYF. The CDR3, as DNA: TGTGCCAGCAGCATGACAGGAGGAACTGGAAACACCATATATTTT.